The 16 T cell receptor beta chains presented below share a single source sample, sequenced in a study of blood T cell repertoires in COVID-19. The protocol was immunoSEQ multiplex PCR, while the TCRdb copy is restricted to in-frame clones and leaves out a portion. This table holds about 300,000 clones, approximately 88% found once. Sequencing was carried out using PBMCs or T cells enriched from blood (not recorded which). These receptors were collected from a man aged 60 to 69 who had recovered from COVID-19.

The chain couples TRBV7-9 to TRBJ2-7; TRBD1 matches 7 bases. V was clipped by 3 bases and J by 6 bases; unmatched bases: 8. The germline V gene encodes CDR1 SEHNR and CDR2 FQNEAQ (reference sequence). The CDR3 is 14 residues long. CDR3 loop: CASSLTGTVVEQYF. As DNA, the CDR3 is TGTGCCAGCAGCTTGACCGGGACAGTTGTCGAGCAGTACTTC.

This chain connects TRBV6-1 to TRBJ2-3; 7 bases agree with TRBD1. V lost 4 bases to trimming and J lost 2 bases; unmatched junction nucleotides: 9. This CDR3 comprises 16 residues. The germline CDR1 and CDR2 sequences are MNHNS and SASEGT. The CDR3 DNA follows: TGTGCCAGCAGTGTTCCGTCGGGACAGCTCACAGATACGCAGTATTTT. Protein product: CASSVPSGQLTDTQYF.

Concerning this clone: Other DNA sequences within the sample encode an identical CDR3. The V gene is TRBV5-1, the J gene TRBJ2-5; perhaps TRBD1 as D (6 bases). V lost 5 bases and J lost 5, with 16 bases in between. Germline CDR1 SGHRS, CDR2 YFSETQ. The CDR3 has 14 residues. The CDR3 coding sequence is TGCGCCAGCAGTCTTCAGGGGTTACGGGAGACCCAGTACTTC. Translation: CASSLQGLRETQYF.

The rearrangement uses TRBV4-1 and TRBJ2-2, with D possibly matching TRBD1 (5 bases). The V end was cut by 0 bases, the J end by 1 base, with 18 bases between. Looked up from germline, CDR1 is MGHRA and CDR2 is YSYEKL. The CDR3 is 19 amino acids. The CDR3 region is CASSQDRGRAAKNTGELFF. CDR3 nucleotide sequence: TGCGCCAGCAGCCAAGATCGTGGCAGGGCCGCTAAGAACACCGGGGAGCTGTTTTTT.

This sequence joins TRBV5-6 and TRBJ1-3; unclear D gene. The CDR3 is 14 residues long. The germline gives CDR1 SGHDT, CDR2 YYEEEE. Trimming left V 3 bases short and J 0 bases short, with 7 bases between. For the CDR3, the DNA is TGTGCCAGCAGCTCGAGAAGCTCTGGAAACACCATATATTTT. This codes for CASSSRSSGNTIYF.

The chain couples TRBV20-1 to TRBJ2-7; perhaps TRBD1 as D (6 bases). The CDR3 is made up of 13 amino acids. V lost 3 bases and J lost 2, with 11 bases in between. Germline loops: CDR1 DFQATT, CDR2 SNEGSKA (reference sequence). The CDR3 reads CSASYRDPYEQYF. The DNA for the CDR3 is TGCAGTGCTAGTTACAGGGACCCCTACGAGCAGTACTTC.

This clone appeared a single time. This chain links TRBV18 with TRBJ1-2; D might be TRBD1 (6 bases). V was trimmed by 3 bases and J by 3 bases, leaving 14 bases between them. Germline lookup yields CDR1 KGHSH and CDR2 LQKENI. There are 15 residues in the CDR3. In DNA form, the CDR3 reads TGTGCCAGCTCACCTACCCGGGGGGGCGACTATGGCTACACCTTC. Translating it yields CASSPTRGGDYGYTF.

This sequence joins TRBV5-1 and TRBJ2-3; the match to TRBD2 covers 12 bases. J was trimmed by 6 bases and V by 4 bases; bases with no gene match: 9. The CDR3 is 16 amino acids. Germline-derived CDR1 and CDR2 are SGHRS and YFSETQ. The CDR3 loop is CASSPRTSGISDTQYF. CDR3 DNA: TGCGCCAGCAGCCCCCGGACTAGCGGGATCTCGGATACGCAGTATTTT.

The chain has TRBV5-1 and TRBJ2-1, with unresolved D. Trimming shortened V by 3 bases and J by 0 bases, and 19 bases separated the two germline ends. In germline, CDR1 is SGHRS, CDR2 YFSETQ. CDR3 length: 18 residues. The CDR3 loop is CASSSGLVARSSYNEQFF. CDR3 sequence (DNA): TGCGCCAGCAGCTCTGGCCTAGTTGCGCGTAGCTCCTACAATGAGCAGTTCTTC.

This chain links TRBV7-2 with TRBJ2-7, with 7 bases aligning to TRBD1. CDR1 SGHTA and CDR2 FQGNSA come from the germline V gene. CDR3 length: 13 residues. The V segment lost 1 base and the J segment 6 bases; nucleotides outside the gene matches: 3. CDR3 DNA: TGTGCCAGCAGCTTAGACAGGGGTGCCGAGCAGTACTTC. Translated, it gives CASSLDRGAEQYF.

The chain carries TRBV5-4 and TRBJ2-1; 10 nucleotides match TRBD1. The CDR3 contains 16 residues. Germline assignment: CDR1 SGHNT and CDR2 YYREEE (reference sequence). V lost 4 bases, J lost 5 bases, and 9 bases stayed unmatched. CDR3 sequence: CASSPRWDRGNNEQFF. DNA for the CDR3: TGTGCCAGCAGCCCCCGATGGGACAGGGGCAACAATGAGCAGTTCTTC. The variable domain in full, completed from reference TRBV5-4 and TRBJ2-1, reads ETGVTQSPTHLIKTRGQQVTLRCSSQSGHNTVSWYQQALGQGPQFIFQYYREEENGRGNFPPRFSGLQFPNYSSELNVNALELDDSALYLCASSPRWDRGNNEQFFGPGTRLTVL.

The chain joins TRBV29-1 to TRBJ2-2; D possibly corresponds to TRBD1 (5 bases). The CDR3 has 16 residues. Per the germline V gene, CDR1 is SQVTM and CDR2 is ANQGSEA. V was trimmed by 7 bases and J by 6 bases, leaving 24 bases between them. In nucleotides, the CDR3 is TGCAGCGCCCAACGGGTTATTGGGGCGGCGGCCGGGGAGCTGTTTTTT. This gives the protein CSAQRVIGAAAGELFF.

J is TRBJ2-7 and V is TRBV5-5; D possibly corresponds to TRBD2 (6 bases). CDR3 length: 14 amino acids. Trimming removed 0 bases at V and 0 bases at J, with 7 bases between. Germline values: CDR1 SGHKS, CDR2 YYEKEE (reference sequence). The CDR3 DNA sequence: TGTGCCAGCAGCTTGGTAGCGGCCTCCTACGAGCAGTACTTC. Its translation: CASSLVAASYEQYF. Complete variable domain (other parts from reference TRBV5-5 and TRBJ2-7): DAGVTQSPTHLIKTRGQQVTLRCSPISGHKSVSWYQQVLGQGPQFIFQYYEKEERGRGNFPDRFSARQFPNYSSELNVNALLLGDSALYLCASSLVAASYEQYFGPGTRLTVT.

The V gene is TRBV24-1, the J gene TRBJ2-2; TRBD2 might be the D (5 bases). Germline CDR1 is KGHDR and CDR2 is SFDVKD. CDR3 size: 15 residues. Trimming took 2 bases from V and 3 from J, leaving 9 bases between them. CDR3 in DNA: TGTGCCACCAGTGATTCAGCTAGCTACACCGGGGAGCTGTTTTTT. Amino acids: CATSDSASYTGELFF.

The V call is TRBV28, the J call TRBJ2-2; 7 nucleotides match TRBD1. Unmatched junction bases numbered 8, after V lost 10 bases and J lost 0 bases. CDR1 and CDR2 from the germline V gene are MDHEN and SYDVKM. The CDR3 is 15 residues long. In DNA, the CDR3 is TGTGCCATCCCCCTGGGGACAGCGAACACCGGGGAGCTGTTTTTT. Translating gives CAIPLGTANTGELFF.

The V gene is TRBV28, the J gene TRBJ1-2, with 8 nucleotides matching TRBD1. J was trimmed by 8 bases and V by 6 bases; bases with no gene match: 11. Germline-derived CDR1 and CDR2 are MDHEN and SYDVKM. The CDR3 is 14 amino acids. The DNA for the CDR3 is TGTGCCAGCAGGTTGACAGGGGACGTCTGGGGCTACACCTTC. Its protein product is CASRLTGDVWGYTF.